The clone carrying this T cell receptor (beta chain) has just one count. These data come from a study of blood T cell repertoires in COVID-19. Germline-derived CDR1 and CDR2 are SEHNR and FQNEAQ (reference sequence). Trimming at V came to 5 bases and at J to 4 bases, leaving 6 bases not matched to a gene. The CDR3 is made up of 14 amino acids. Assay used: immunoSEQ multiplex PCR; TCRdb lists only in-frame clones, some missing. The data show tens of thousands of clones, around 87% seen once. The chain joins TRBV7-9 to TRBJ2-3, with TRBD1 matching over 7 bases. Specimen: peripheral blood. This clonotype originated in a human donor in a cohort sampled during active COVID-19. CDR3 region: CASSLTGMADTQYF. CDR3 DNA: TGTGCCAGCAGCCTGACAGGGATGGCAGATACGCAGTATTTT. Variable domain in full (rest from reference TRBV7-9 and TRBJ2-3): DTGVSQNPRHKITKRGQNVTFRCDPISEHNRLYWYRQTLGQGPEFLTYFQNEAQLEKSRLLSDRFSAERPKGSFSTLEIQRTEQGDSAMYLCASSLTGMADTQYFGPGTRLTVL.